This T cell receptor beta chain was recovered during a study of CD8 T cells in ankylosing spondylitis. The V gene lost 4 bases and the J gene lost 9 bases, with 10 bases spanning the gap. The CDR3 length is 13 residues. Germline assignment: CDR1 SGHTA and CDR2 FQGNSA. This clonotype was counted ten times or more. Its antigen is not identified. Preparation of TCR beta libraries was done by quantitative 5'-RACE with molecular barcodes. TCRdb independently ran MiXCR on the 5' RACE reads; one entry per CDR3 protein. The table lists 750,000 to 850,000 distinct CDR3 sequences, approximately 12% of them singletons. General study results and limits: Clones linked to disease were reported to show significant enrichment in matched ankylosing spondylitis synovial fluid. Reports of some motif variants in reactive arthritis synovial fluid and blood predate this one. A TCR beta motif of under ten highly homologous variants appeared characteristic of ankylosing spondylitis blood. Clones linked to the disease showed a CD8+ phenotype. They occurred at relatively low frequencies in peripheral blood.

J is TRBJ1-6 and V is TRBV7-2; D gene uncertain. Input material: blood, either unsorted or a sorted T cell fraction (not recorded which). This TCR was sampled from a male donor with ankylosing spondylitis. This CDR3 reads CASSWRDISPLHF. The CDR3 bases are TGTGCCAGCAGCTGGAGGGATATTTCACCCCTCCACTTT.